Following are 23 T cell receptor beta chains from one sample sequenced in a study of cytomegalovirus exposure and HLA in healthy donors. Use of 60 Vbeta and 13 Jbeta primers characterized the PCR. The repertoire was sequenced with immunoSEQ multiplex PCR; TCRdb's copy has only in-frame clones and lacks some. The sample contains about 200,000 clones, about 85% of which appear only once. The material sequenced was PBMCs. These receptors all come from a woman aged 45-65 years in good health and CMV-seronegative.

The chain employs TRBV7-2 and TRBJ2-1, with TRBD2 as a possible D gene (5 bases). Germline V lookup: CDR1 SGHTA, CDR2 FQGNSA. The CDR3 has 15 amino acids. V shed 7 bases and J shed 7 bases, with 20 bases lying between them. CDR3 nucleotide sequence: TGTGCCAGCAAAGGAGGAGCTAGTCAGCGTAATGAGCAGTTCTTC. This sequence encodes CASKGGASQRNEQFF.

This clone was seen a handful of times. This chain joins TRBV28 and TRBJ2-1, with 12 bases aligning to TRBD2. This CDR3 comprises 17 residues. The germline CDR1 and CDR2 sequences are MDHEN and SYDVKM. V lost 6 bases and J lost 1; bases outside the gene matches: 7. The CDR3 nucleotides read TGTGCCAGCAGGGCGCTAGCGGGAGGGGGGTCCTACAATGAGCAGTTCTTC. It encodes CASRALAGGGSYNEQFF.

This chain uses TRBV6-6 with TRBJ2-7, with 12 bases fitting TRBD2. V shed 7 bases and J 3 bases; nucleotides not matched to a gene: 10. CDR3 size: 16 residues. CDR1 and CDR2 from the germline V gene are MNHNY and SVGAGI (reference sequence). Written as DNA, the CDR3 is TGTGCCAGCACCTTCCCCCGGACTAGCGGGGACTACGAGCAGTACTTC. Translation: CASTFPRTSGDYEQYF.

The CDR3: CASTGGGGGVYNEQFF. The CDR3 DNA sequence: TGTGCCAGCACGGGAGGGGGGGGCGGGGTTTACAATGAGCAGTTCTTC. The chain employs TRBV6-6 and TRBJ2-1; 8 bases agree with TRBD2. V lost 7 bases, J lost 4 bases, and 12 bases stayed unmatched. Germline-derived CDR1 and CDR2 are MNHNY and SVGAGI (reference sequence). The CDR3 runs 16 residues.

CDR3: CASSLGPAQIEAFF. The CDR3 bases are TGTGCCAGCAGCTTAGGCCCCGCACAAATCGAAGCTTTCTTT. This rearrangement joins TRBV13 to TRBJ1-1; no clear D gene. The length of the CDR3 is 14 residues. Per germline, CDR1 PRHDT and CDR2 FYEKMQ (reference sequence). Trimming cost V 0 bases and J 8 bases, with 13 bases left between them.

V is TRBV7-8 and J is TRBJ2-7, with TRBD2 matching 7 bases. V dropped 1 base and J dropped 1; count of bases not matched to a gene: 4. In germline, CDR1 is SGHVS, CDR2 FQNEAQ. There are 15 residues in the CDR3. In DNA form, the CDR3 reads TGTGCCAGCAGCTTAGTTGGCGGGAGATCCTACGAGCAGTACTTC. It is translated as CASSLVGGRSYEQYF.

This clone was observed a few times. The genes are TRBV4-3 and TRBJ1-2, with D unclear. There are 14 residues in the CDR3. Germline CDR1 LGHNA, CDR2 YSLEER. Trimming cost V 1 base and J 2 bases, with 8 bases left between them. The CDR3 here is CASSQGQRNYGYTF. The CDR3 nucleotides are TGCGCCAGCAGCCAAGGGCAGAGGAACTATGGCTACACCTTC.

The chain carries TRBV19 and TRBJ1-1, with TRBD1 matching over 11 bases. With 7 bases clipped from V and 3 bases from J, the junction kept 13 bases outside the gene matches. Germline CDR1 is LNHDA and CDR2 is SQIVND (reference sequence). The CDR3 is 17 amino acids. The CDR3 protein is CASTRTGGGWWDTEAFF. Written as DNA, the CDR3 is TGTGCCAGTACCCGGACAGGGGGCGGGTGGTGGGACACTGAAGCTTTCTTT.

This clone was seen just once. The chain couples TRBV6-5 to TRBJ2-2; TRBD2 aligns across 12 bases. The germline V gene encodes CDR1 MNHEY and CDR2 SVGAGI. CDR3 length equals 13 residues. The trim removed 4 bases at V and 13 bases at J, leaving 4 bases unmatched. The CDR3 sequence is CASSSSSGRVLFF. The CDR3 nucleotides read TGTGCCAGCAGTTCATCTAGCGGGAGGGTGCTGTTTTTT.

The rearrangement links TRBV19 to TRBJ2-1, with 11 bases aligning to TRBD2. Per the germline V gene, CDR1 is LNHDA and CDR2 is SQIVND (reference sequence). Losses at the gene ends were 1 base for V and 4 bases for J; bases not matched to a gene: 3. CDR3 length equals 16 residues. DNA of the CDR3: TGTGCCAGTAGTATAGCCCGACTAGCGGGGTACAATGAGCAGTTCTTC. As protein: CASSIARLAGYNEQFF.

In DNA form, the CDR3 reads TGTGCCAGCAAGGGGACCTACGAGCAGTACTTC. Amino acid sequence: CASKGTYEQYF. The chain couples TRBV27 to TRBJ2-7, with TRBD1 as a possible D gene (5 bases). CDR3 length: 11 residues. In germline, CDR1 is MNHEY, CDR2 SMNVEV (reference sequence). V was trimmed by 7 bases and J by 2 bases, leaving 6 bases between them.

This chain uses TRBV5-5 with TRBJ1-5; D not certain. Germline V gene data show CDR1 as SGHKS and CDR2 as YYEKEE (reference sequence). The CDR3 covers 14 residues. V was cut by 5 bases and J by 4 bases, with 13 bases left in between. The CDR3, as DNA: TGTGCCAGCAGGTCAGGTGCGGGGAATCAGCCCCAGCATTTT. Translation gives CASRSGAGNQPQHF.

The V gene is TRBV28, the J gene TRBJ2-7; 7 bases agree with TRBD1. This CDR3 is built from 13 residues. Germline V gene lookup returns CDR1 MDHEN and CDR2 SYDVKM. Trimming removed 6 bases from V and 7 bases from J; junction bases left unmatched: 9. The CDR3 loop is CASRMTGPEEQYF. In DNA form, the CDR3 reads TGTGCCAGCAGGATGACAGGGCCTGAGGAGCAGTACTTC.

A single count supports this clone. CDR3 loop: CASSKGQAPRGETQYF. CDR3 nucleotide sequence: TGTGCCAGCAGCAAAGGACAGGCCCCAAGGGGGGAGACCCAGTACTTC. This chain links TRBV7-6 with TRBJ2-5, with 7 bases fitting TRBD1. The CDR3 sequence is 16 residues long. CDR1 SGHVS and CDR2 FNYEAQ come from the germline V gene. V shed 5 bases, J shed 5 bases, and the junction held 14 bases outside the gene matches.

The chain uses TRBV2 and TRBJ2-1; 10 bases align to TRBD2. Germline CDR1 is SNHLY and CDR2 is FYNNEI. The CDR3 extends over 15 amino acids. After removal of 2 bases from V and 7 bases from J, the junction contained 5 bases not matched to a gene. CDR3: CASSEREREGNEQFF. Written as DNA, the CDR3 is TGTGCCAGCAGTGAAAGGGAGCGGGAGGGGAATGAGCAGTTCTTC.

This clone has a single count. This chain uses TRBV15 with TRBJ2-1; D remains ambiguous. V was clipped by 0 bases and J by 3 bases, with 9 bases between them. The CDR3 runs to 15 residues. CDR1 and CDR2 from the germline V gene are LNHNV and YYDKDF (reference sequence). The CDR3 reads CATSRDRSSYNEQFF. CDR3 nucleotides: TGTGCCACCAGCAGAGATAGGAGTAGCTACAATGAGCAGTTCTTC. The full variable domain, rest sourced from reference TRBV15 and TRBJ2-1, is DAMVIQNPRYQVTQFGKPVTLSCSQTLNHNVMYWYQQKSSQAPKLLFHYYDKDFNNEADTPDNFQSRRPNTSFCFLDIRSPGLGDTAMYLCATSRDRSSYNEQFFGPGTRLTVL.

The genes are TRBV7-2 and TRBJ2-5; 9 nucleotides match TRBD1. V lost 5 bases to trimming and J lost 1 base; unmatched junction nucleotides: 2. CDR3 length: 14 amino acids. Germline V gene sequence: CDR1 SGHTA, CDR2 FQGNSA. CDR3 sequence (DNA): TGTGCCAGCAGCCACAGGGGGCTCCAAGAGACCCAGTACTTC. Amino acid sequence: CASSHRGLQETQYF.

In this sample, this clone turned up once. The chain links TRBV4-2 to TRBJ2-2; unclear D gene. Germline lookup yields CDR1 LGHNA and CDR2 YNFKEQ. Trimming shortened V by 0 bases and J by 7 bases, and 21 bases separated the two germline ends. The CDR3 is 18 amino acids. The CDR3 nucleotides are TGTGCCAGCAGCCAAGATATTATTATGGCAGGATTAAGCGGGGAGCTGTTTTTT. Its protein is CASSQDIIMAGLSGELFF.

This clone has a handful of counts. The V call is TRBV19, the J call TRBJ2-3, with 9 bases fitting TRBD1. This CDR3 has 14 amino acids. The trim removed 5 bases at V and 6 bases at J, leaving 6 bases unmatched. Germline lookup yields CDR1 LNHDA and CDR2 SQIVND (reference sequence). The CDR3 DNA follows: TGTGCCAGTAGTCCGGGACAGGGAGGGGATACGCAGTATTTT. This codes for CASSPGQGGDTQYF.

The chain carries TRBV7-2 and TRBJ1-2, with no clear D. The CDR3 runs 13 residues. The V gene lost 2 bases and the J gene lost 8 bases, with 12 bases spanning the gap. The germline gives CDR1 SGHTA, CDR2 FQGNSA. The CDR3 loop is CASSLQRVGGYTF. CDR3 in DNA: TGTGCCAGCAGCTTACAGAGGGTGGGGGGCTACACCTTC. The whole variable domain, filled in from reference TRBV7-2 and TRBJ1-2, reads GAGVSQSPSNKVTEKGKDVELRCDPISGHTALYWYRQSLGQGLEFLIYFQGNSAPDKSGLPSDRFSAERTGGSVSTLTIQRTQQEDSAVYLCASSLQRVGGYTFGSGTRLTVV.

V and J are TRBV6-5 and TRBJ1-1; 7 bases match TRBD1. CDR3 length equals 13 residues. J gave up 10 bases and V 1 base, and 6 bases lay outside the gene matches. Germline assignment: CDR1 MNHEY and CDR2 SVGAGI. The CDR3, as DNA: TGTGCCAGCAGTTACTACGCCCAGGGGGTAGCTTTCTTT. This encodes CASSYYAQGVAFF.

The CDR3 region has the DNA TGTGCCAGCAGTCTCTTCTCGGGACGGCGGGGGGACACTGAAGCTTTCTTT. This gives the protein CASSLFSGRRGDTEAFF. The chain joins TRBV28 to TRBJ1-1, with a weak D call TRBD1 (5 bases). Between the trimmed V and J ends, which lost 5 bases and 3 bases, there was a span of 22 bases. There are 17 residues in the CDR3. The V gene's germline CDR1 is MDHEN and CDR2 SYDVKM.

The gene calls are TRBV7-3 and TRBJ2-2; D unclear. In germline, CDR1 is SGHTA, CDR2 FQGTGA. The CDR3 totals 14 residues. V was shortened by 1 base and J by 1 base, with 4 bases between the two germline ends. CDR3 sequence (DNA): TGTGCCAGCAGCTTAAACTGGAACACCGGGGAGCTGTTTTTT. This encodes CASSLNWNTGELFF.